This T cell receptor beta chain is from a study of T cell responses to AZD1222 COVID-19 vaccine. General observations from the study: A reported finding is that nearly half of spike-specific TCRs target unmutated variant regions. Only after the peak T cell response were repertoires sampled.

The germline CDR1 and CDR2 sequences are SGHRS and YFSETQ. V dropped 4 bases and J dropped 5 bases, with 12 bases sitting between them. This CDR3 has 14 amino acids. Sequencing was performed with immunoSEQ multiplex PCR; in TCRdb, only in-frame clones are kept and a portion is missing. The sample records some 130,000 clones, roughly 82% being singletons. Remarks on this clone: Its matching antigen is unknown.

The clonotype comes from an adult in good health. The chain is built from TRBV5-1 and TRBJ2-2, with D possibly being TRBD2 (5 bases). The material sequenced was peripheral blood, taken on day 0 of AZD1222 vaccination. The CDR3 DNA reads TGCGCCAGCAGCATCGTAGAGGGAACCGGGGAGCTGTTTTTT. It encodes CASSIVEGTGELFF.